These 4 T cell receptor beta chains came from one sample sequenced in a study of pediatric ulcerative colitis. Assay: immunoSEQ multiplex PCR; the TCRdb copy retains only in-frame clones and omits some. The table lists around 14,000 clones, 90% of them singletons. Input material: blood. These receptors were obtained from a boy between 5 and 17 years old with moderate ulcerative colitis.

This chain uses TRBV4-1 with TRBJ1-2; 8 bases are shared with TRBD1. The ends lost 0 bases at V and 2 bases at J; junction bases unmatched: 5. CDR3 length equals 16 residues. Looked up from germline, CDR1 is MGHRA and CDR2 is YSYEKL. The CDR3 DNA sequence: TGCGCCAGCAGCCAAGAGGGCCGGGACAGGAACTATGGCTACACCTTC. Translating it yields CASSQEGRDRNYGYTF.

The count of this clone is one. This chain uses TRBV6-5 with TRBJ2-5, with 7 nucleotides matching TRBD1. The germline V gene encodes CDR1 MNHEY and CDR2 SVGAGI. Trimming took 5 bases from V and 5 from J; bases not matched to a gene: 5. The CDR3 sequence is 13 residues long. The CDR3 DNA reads TGTGCCAGCAGTCCCCGAGGGGGCGAGACCCAGTACTTC. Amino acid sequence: CASSPRGGETQYF.

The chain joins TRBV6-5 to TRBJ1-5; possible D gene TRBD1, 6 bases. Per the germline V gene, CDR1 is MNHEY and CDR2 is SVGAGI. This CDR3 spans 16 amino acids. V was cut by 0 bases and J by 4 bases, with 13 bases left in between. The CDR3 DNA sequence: TGTGCCAGCAGTTACTCTTCGGGGGGGACAAATCAGCCCCAGCATTTT. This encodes CASSYSSGGTNQPQHF.

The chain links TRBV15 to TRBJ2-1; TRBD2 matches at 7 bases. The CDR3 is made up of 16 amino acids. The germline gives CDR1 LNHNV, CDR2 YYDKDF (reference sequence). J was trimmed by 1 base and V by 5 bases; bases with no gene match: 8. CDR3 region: CATSPRSGASYNEQFF. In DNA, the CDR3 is TGTGCCACCAGCCCAAGGAGCGGGGCTTCCTACAATGAGCAGTTCTTC.